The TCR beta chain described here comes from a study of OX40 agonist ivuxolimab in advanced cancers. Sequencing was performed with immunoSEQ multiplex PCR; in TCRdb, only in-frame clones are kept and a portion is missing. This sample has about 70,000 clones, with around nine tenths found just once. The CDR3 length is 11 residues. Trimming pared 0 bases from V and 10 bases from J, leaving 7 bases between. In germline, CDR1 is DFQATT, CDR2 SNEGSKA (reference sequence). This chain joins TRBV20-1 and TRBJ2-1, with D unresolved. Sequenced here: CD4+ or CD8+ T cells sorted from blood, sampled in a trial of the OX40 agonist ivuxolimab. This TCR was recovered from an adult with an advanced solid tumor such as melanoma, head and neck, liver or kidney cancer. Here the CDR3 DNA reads TGCAGTGCTAGAGATCTCGGAGAGCAGTTCTTC. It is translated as CSARDLGEQFF.